These 19 T cell receptor beta chains were all obtained from the same sample, sequenced in a study of blood T cell repertoires in COVID-19. Assay used: immunoSEQ multiplex PCR; TCRdb lists only in-frame clones, some missing. The table has hundreds of thousands of clones, over 75% seen once; the top ten hold 6.5% to 8.5%. Material: PBMCs or T cells enriched from blood (not recorded which). Source of these receptors: a middle-aged woman with acute COVID-19.

The CDR3 reads CASGRGGQGAYEQYF. CDR3 coding DNA: TGTGCCAGCGGGCGAGGGGGACAGGGTGCCTACGAGCAGTACTTC. The chain joins TRBV18 to TRBJ2-7, with 9 positions matching TRBD1. The length of the CDR3 is 15 residues. Per germline, CDR1 KGHSH and CDR2 LQKENI. Losses at the gene ends were 8 bases for V and 2 bases for J; bases not matched to a gene: 10.

The V and J genes are TRBV28 and TRBJ1-2; D not resolved. Trimming removed 7 bases at V and 4 bases at J, with 10 bases between. This CDR3 spans 12 amino acids. Germline V gives CDR1 MDHEN, CDR2 SYDVKM. The CDR3 sequence: CASISGGYGYTF. In DNA, the CDR3 is TGTGCCAGCATCTCCGGTGGCTATGGCTACACCTTC.

The rearrangement links TRBV2 to TRBJ1-3; 9 nucleotides agree with TRBD1. CDR1 and CDR2 (germline): SNHLY, FYNNEI. The CDR3 has 15 residues. The ends lost 6 bases at V and 3 bases at J; junction bases unmatched: 6. CDR3 sequence: CASREQGAFGNTIYF. In nucleotides, the CDR3 is TGTGCCAGCAGGGAACAGGGGGCCTTTGGAAACACCATATATTTT. The entire variable domain, with the rest obtained from reference TRBV2 and TRBJ1-3, is as follows: EPEVTQTPSHQVTQMGQEVILRCVPISNHLYFYWYRQILGQKVEFLVSFYNNEISEKSEIFDDQFSVERPDGSNFTLKIRSTKLEDSAMYFCASREQGAFGNTIYFGEGSWLTVV.

The rearrangement uses TRBV4-1 and TRBJ1-1; 7 bases are a match to TRBD1. The CDR3 spans 17 residues. V lost 0 bases to trimming and J lost 3 bases; unmatched junction nucleotides: 10. Germline CDR1 is MGHRA and CDR2 is YSYEKL. CDR3 loop: CASSQDGAGGRDTEAFF. The CDR3 DNA sequence: TGCGCCAGCAGCCAAGATGGGGCAGGGGGTCGGGACACTGAAGCTTTCTTT.

The V call is TRBV28, the J call TRBJ1-6; D uncertain. CDR1 and CDR2 from the germline V gene are MDHEN and SYDVKM. This CDR3 contains 15 residues. Trimming removed 7 bases from V and 3 bases from J, with 13 bases in between. CDR3 in DNA: TGTGCCAGCACTCCTTTGGGCTACTATAATTCACCCCTCCACTTT. Translation: CASTPLGYYNSPLHF.

This clone was seen a few times. The V call is TRBV7-9, the J call TRBJ1-1; weak D call: TRBD1 (6 bases). This CDR3 has 12 residues. The germline V gene has CDR1 SEHNR and CDR2 FQNEAQ (reference sequence). Trimming took off 3 bases at V and 12 bases at J, with 14 bases between the two ends. CDR3 nucleotide sequence: TGTGCCAGCAGCTTCAAGGGGGACCGAACTTTCTTT. Amino acids: CASSFKGDRTFF.

This chain uses TRBV18 with TRBJ1-3, with 8 bases fitting TRBD1. The CDR3 length is 16 residues. Germline-derived CDR1 and CDR2 are KGHSH and LQKENI. Trimming cost V 4 bases and J 0 bases; bases outside gene matches: 5. This CDR3 reads CASSRTGLSSGNTIYF. In nucleotides, the CDR3 is TGTGCCAGCTCACGGACAGGGCTTAGCTCTGGAAACACCATATATTTT.

The V call is TRBV15, the J call TRBJ2-7; D unresolved. The V gene lost 0 bases and the J gene lost 4 bases, with 4 bases spanning the gap. There are 12 residues in the CDR3. Germline assignment: CDR1 LNHNV and CDR2 YYDKDF (reference sequence). In DNA, the CDR3 is TGTGCCACCAGCAGAGATCGGTACGAGCAGTACTTC. The encoded protein is CATSRDRYEQYF. Using reference TRBV15 and TRBJ2-7 for the parts outside the CDR3, the full variable domain is DAMVIQNPRYQVTQFGKPVTLSCSQTLNHNVMYWYQQKSSQAPKLLFHYYDKDFNNEADTPDNFQSRRPNTSFCFLDIRSPGLGDTAMYLCATSRDRYEQYFGPGTRLTVT.

This clone was picked up a small number of times. This chain joins TRBV27 and TRBJ2-7, with 7 positions matching TRBD2. Per the germline V gene, CDR1 is MNHEY and CDR2 is SMNVEV (reference sequence). This CDR3 has 16 residues. After removal of 6 bases from V and 2 bases from J, the junction contained 13 bases not matched to a gene. As DNA, the CDR3 is TGTGCCAGCAGCCTCTCCGGGGCTAGCGGAGCCTACGAGCAGTACTTC. Translating it yields CASSLSGASGAYEQYF.

The rearrangement links TRBV5-5 to TRBJ1-6; 7 positions agree with TRBD1. Trimming removed 4 bases from V and 6 bases from J; junction bases left unmatched: 4. The CDR3 extends over 14 amino acids. In germline, CDR1 is SGHKS, CDR2 YYEKEE (reference sequence). The CDR3 is CASSTGTANSPLHF. The DNA of the CDR3 is TGTGCCAGCAGCACCGGGACAGCTAATTCACCCCTCCACTTT.

The chain carries TRBV3-1 (or the pseudogene TRBV3-2) and TRBJ2-7; D gene unclear. The V end was cut by 2 bases, the J end by 6 bases, with 5 bases between. In germline, CDR1 is LGHDT, CDR2 YNNKEL (reference sequence). This CDR3 contains 11 residues. Written as DNA, the CDR3 is TGTGCCAGCAGCCAACAGTCCGAGCAGTACTTC. Translated: CASSQQSEQYF.

This clone was seen more than once but under ten times. The chain employs TRBV20-1 and TRBJ2-1; tentative D call: TRBD2 (6 bases). The germline V gene has CDR1 DFQATT and CDR2 SNEGSKA (reference sequence). CDR3 size: 16 residues. The ends were cut back, 3 bases at V and 0 bases at J, with 15 bases in the middle. The CDR3 region has the DNA TGCAGTGCTAGTGGGGGAGCGGGCTCCTCCTACAATGAGCAGTTCTTC. This sequence encodes CSASGGAGSSYNEQFF.

The chain joins TRBV6-6 to TRBJ2-7; possible D gene TRBD2, 6 bases. The CDR3 totals 12 residues. Trimming left V 0 bases short and J 7 bases short, with 7 bases between. Germline V gene data show CDR1 as MNHNY and CDR2 as SVGAGI (reference sequence). CDR3 nucleotides: TGTGCCAGCAGTTACTCGGAGGGGGAGCAGTACTTC. The encoded protein is CASSYSEGEQYF.

The chain joins TRBV7-2 to TRBJ1-2; 9 bases match TRBD1. Germline values: CDR1 SGHTA, CDR2 FQGNSA. Trimming took 5 bases from V and 1 from J; bases not matched to a gene: 8. The CDR3 has 16 amino acids. The CDR3 coding sequence is TGTGCCAGCAGCCTACCCCCGGGACAGGGTAACTATGGCTACACCTTC. Amino acids: CASSLPPGQGNYGYTF.

The J gene is TRBJ2-7, the V gene TRBV19; 10 bases are shared with TRBD1. The CDR3 runs 16 residues. From germline, CDR1 is LNHDA and CDR2 SQIVND (reference sequence). Germline trimming cut 8 bases from V and 3 bases from J; bases unmatched to any gene: 13. CDR3 loop: CASSTLPGQGHYEQYF. CDR3 DNA sequence: TGTGCCAGTTCAACCCTTCCGGGACAGGGGCACTACGAGCAGTACTTC.

The count of this clone is one. This rearrangement joins TRBV6-5 to TRBJ2-5; 9 bases line up with TRBD2. With 6 bases clipped from V and 7 bases from J, the junction kept 12 bases outside the gene matches. Germline CDR1 and CDR2: MNHEY and SVGAGI. This CDR3 has 15 amino acids. The DNA for the CDR3 is TGTGCCAGCAGAACCGGGACTAGCCAAGGAGGGACCCAGTACTTC. Its protein is CASRTGTSQGGTQYF.

The V gene is TRBV5-1, the J gene TRBJ2-1; D not resolved. CDR3 length: 14 amino acids. Between the trimmed V and J ends, which lost 0 bases and 8 bases, there was a span of 12 bases. Germline CDR1 SGHRS, CDR2 YFSETQ. CDR3 nucleotides: TGCGCCAGCAGCTTGGGAGGAGCTTTCTATGAGCAGTTCTTC. Its protein product is CASSLGGAFYEQFF. Full variable domain (outside the CDR3, taken from reference TRBV5-1 and TRBJ2-1): KAGVTQTPRYLIKTRGQQVTLSCSPISGHRSVSWYQQTPGQGLQFLFEYFSETQRNKGNFPGRFSGRQFSNSRSEMNVSTLELGDSALYLCASSLGGAFYEQFFGPGTRLTVL.

The gene calls are TRBV12-3 or TRBV12-4 and TRBJ1-1; D uncertain. The length of the CDR3 is 13 residues. Trimming pared 3 bases from V and 11 bases from J, leaving 16 bases between. Here the CDR3 reads CASSFVEVRRAFF. In DNA form, the CDR3 reads TGTGCCAGCAGTTTTGTTGAGGTCCGTCGGGCTTTCTTT.

This chain uses TRBV29-1 with TRBJ1-1; perhaps TRBD1 as D (5 bases). V lost 5 bases to trimming and J lost 3 bases, with 10 bases between them. Germline V lookup: CDR1 SQVTM, CDR2 ANQGSEA. This CDR3 has 12 amino acids. CDR3 nucleotide sequence: TGCAGCGTTAGTCCGGGGGACACTGAAGCTTTCTTT. Translated, it gives CSVSPGDTEAFF.